This T cell receptor (beta chain) stems from a study of blood T cell repertoires in COVID-19. The assay was immunoSEQ multiplex PCR, and TCRdb's table has in-frame clones only and misses some. The sample yields around 54,000 clones, around 92% seen once. CDR1 and CDR2 (germline): SEHNR, FQNEAQ (reference sequence). The CDR3 contains 14 residues. Trimming at V came to 3 bases and at J to 6 bases, leaving 5 bases not matched to a gene. This clone was observed once. This same CDR3 is encoded by further DNA sequences in the sample. This receptor was identified in a human donor in a cohort sampled during active COVID-19. This chain connects TRBV7-9 to TRBJ2-7; 10 bases are a match to TRBD1. Sequencing used peripheral blood. CDR3 bases: TGTGCCAGCAGCTTGCCGGGACAGGGGAGCGAGCAGTACTTC. This encodes CASSLPGQGSEQYF.